This TCR beta chain was documented in a study of T-cell reconstitution after alpha-beta-depleted transplantation in children. Details on this clonotype: Its target is unknown.

Whole-study results and caveats: The origin of high day-60 TCRbeta diversity in some patients lay in surviving recipient T cells and thymic progenitors. There were reportedly several hundred expanded graft clones from which alpha-beta T cells came about two months after transplant. After one year, T-cell counts and TCRbeta diversity mostly came from new T cells.

Unique molecular identifiers tagged the TCRbeta library. TCRdb recomputed calls from the PCR reads with MiXCR, one row per CDR3 protein. The sample has just over 950,000 distinct CDR3 sequences, about 29% seen once. Looked up from germline, CDR1 is SEHNR and CDR2 is FQNEAQ (reference sequence). V was trimmed by 6 bases and J by 0 bases, leaving 14 bases between them. This CDR3 has 16 residues. The V call is TRBV7-9, the J call TRBJ2-2; the D is unclear. The origin of this receptor is a boy less than two years old who had a stem cell transplant for SCID, so the T cells may come from the graft donor. Sample: PBMCs, mostly from graft donor cells, taken 360 days after TCRalphabeta/CD19-depleted stem cell transplant. CDR3 sequence: CASSPPSTTNTGELFF. The CDR3 coding sequence is TGTGCCAGCAGTCCCCCCAGCACCACGAACACCGGGGAGCTGTTTTTT.